The 17 T cell receptor beta chains listed next were all sequenced from one sample in a study of blood T cell repertoires in COVID-19. Clones were sequenced by immunoSEQ multiplex PCR, and TCRdb holds only the in-frame ones, with some missing. Found here are nearly 250,000 clones, 82% of them singletons; the top ten hold around 2%. What was sequenced was peripheral blood. These receptors were taken from a woman older than 75 with acute or convalescent COVID-19.

This clone was counted between two and nine times. The V gene is TRBV6-6, the J gene TRBJ1-5; TRBD1 might be the D (5 bases). The V gene lost 2 bases and the J gene lost 6 bases, with 17 bases spanning the gap. The CDR3 covers 16 residues. Germline V lookup: CDR1 MNHNY, CDR2 SVGAGI (reference sequence). The CDR3 DNA reads as TGTGCCAGCAGTTACCAGGACATGGGAGGGTTTCAGCCCCAGCATTTT. This translates into CASSYQDMGGFQPQHF.

About this clone: Other DNA sequences of this sample code for an identical CDR3. The genes are TRBV28 and TRBJ1-4; 9 positions agree with TRBD1. This CDR3 spans 14 amino acids. Trimming cost V 4 bases and J 7 bases; bases outside gene matches: 4. Germline assignment: CDR1 MDHEN and CDR2 SYDVKM. CDR3 loop: CASSSGQGVEKLFF. CDR3 nucleotides: TGTGCCAGCAGTTCGGGACAGGGTGTTGAAAAACTGTTTTTT.

This rearrangement joins TRBV25-1 to TRBJ1-2, with D possibly matching TRBD1 (6 bases). Trimming removed 6 bases at V and 3 bases at J, with 17 bases between. CDR1 is MGHDK, CDR2 SYGVNS, per germline. The length of the CDR3 is 15 residues. Here the CDR3 reads CASRGGGRGDYGYTF. CDR3 coding DNA: TGTGCCAGCAGAGGAGGGGGTCGGGGGGACTATGGCTACACCTTC.

This rearrangement joins TRBV5-1 to TRBJ2-7; 11 bases fit TRBD1. The CDR3 loop spans 13 amino acids. Germline V gene sequence: CDR1 SGHRS, CDR2 YFSETQ. Trimming removed 3 bases from V and 9 bases from J; junction bases left unmatched: 5. CDR3 DNA: TGCGCCAGCAGCTCCGGACAGGGGGCCCGGCAGTACTTC. Protein product: CASSSGQGARQYF.

V is TRBV6-5 and J is TRBJ1-5; 8 bases map to TRBD1. V trimming: 7 bases; J trimming: 7 bases; junction bases outside the gene matches: 12. This CDR3 has 15 residues. From germline, CDR1 is MNHEY and CDR2 SVGAGI. The CDR3 protein is CASTITGRGHQPQHF. The CDR3 nucleotides are TGTGCCAGCACCATAACGGGCAGGGGGCACCAGCCCCAGCATTTT.

This rearrangement joins TRBV6-2 or TRBV6-3 to TRBJ1-2, with TRBD1 matching 7 bases. There are 13 residues in the CDR3. J gave up 8 bases and V 6 bases, and 9 bases lay outside the gene matches. The germline CDR1 and CDR2 sequences are MNHEY and SVGEGT. The CDR3 DNA sequence: TGTGCCAGCAGCCCACAGGGGAGGCACGGCTACACCTTC. Its protein is CASSPQGRHGYTF.

This clone was observed a handful of times. J is TRBJ1-1 and V is TRBV2; 12 bases match TRBD1. Germline V CDR1 and CDR2: SNHLY, FYNNEI. The CDR3 length is 16 residues. V lost 4 bases and J lost 6; bases outside the gene matches: 9. In DNA form, the CDR3 reads TGTGCCAGCAGTGGGGACAGGGGGCGCAGTTTAGCTGAAGCTTTCTTT. It codes for CASSGDRGRSLAEAFF.

This chain connects TRBV5-1 to TRBJ2-3; 8 bases match TRBD2. Germline loops: CDR1 SGHRS, CDR2 YFSETQ. The CDR3 loop spans 16 amino acids. The junction had 7 bases not matched to a gene; V was cut back by 2 bases and J by 2 bases. The CDR3 sequence: CASSFGTSGLTDTQYF. The CDR3 DNA reads TGCGCCAGCAGCTTTGGTACTAGCGGCCTCACAGATACGCAGTATTTT.

The chain uses TRBV15 and TRBJ1-2, with no clear D. The CDR3 covers 13 residues. The ends were cut back, 5 bases at V and 3 bases at J, with 10 bases in the middle. Per germline, CDR1 LNHNV and CDR2 YYDKDF (reference sequence). CDR3 amino acids: CATSVQGDYGYTF. The CDR3 DNA is TGTGCCACCAGCGTACAAGGAGACTATGGCTACACCTTC.

This chain connects TRBV2 to TRBJ1-1, with D uncertain. The CDR3 runs 15 residues. Between the trimmed V and J ends, which lost 2 bases and 0 bases, there was a span of 10 bases. CDR1 is SNHLY, CDR2 FYNNEI, per germline. This chain's CDR3 is CASSEMGRLNTEAFF. The DNA for the CDR3 is TGTGCCAGCAGTGAAATGGGCCGGTTGAACACTGAAGCTTTCTTT. The full variable domain, rest sourced from reference TRBV2 and TRBJ1-1, is EPEVTQTPSHQVTQMGQEVILRCVPISNHLYFYWYRQILGQKVEFLVSFYNNEISEKSEIFDDQFSVERPDGSNFTLKIRSTKLEDSAMYFCASSEMGRLNTEAFFGQGTRLTVV.

V and J are TRBV6-5 and TRBJ1-2; D gene unclear. Trimming stripped 5 bases from V and 5 bases from J, with 9 bases between. Germline V CDR1 and CDR2: MNHEY, SVGAGI. CDR3 size: 12 residues. The CDR3, as DNA: TGTGCCAGCAGTCCGGACTTGTATGGCTACACCTTC. Amino acids: CASSPDLYGYTF.

V usage is TRBV5-1 and J usage is TRBJ1-6, with D possibly TRBD1 on 5 matching bases. Germline V gene lookup returns CDR1 SGHRS and CDR2 YFSETQ. The CDR3 sequence is 16 residues long. V dropped 4 bases and J dropped 10 bases, with 21 bases sitting between them. CDR3 nucleotides: TGCGCCAGCAGCCCGGGCCGGGACTGGGGGGAATCACCCCTCCACTTT. Protein sequence: CASSPGRDWGESPLHF.

This chain links TRBV28 with TRBJ1-2, with 8 bases lining up with TRBD1. The CDR3 sequence is 13 residues long. In germline, CDR1 is MDHEN, CDR2 SYDVKM. V was clipped by 7 bases and J by 3 bases; unmatched bases: 4. The CDR3 sequence: CASIPGGDYGYTF. CDR3 bases: TGTGCCAGCATCCCAGGGGGCGACTATGGCTACACCTTC.

This rearrangement joins TRBV27 to TRBJ1-2; 7 positions agree with TRBD1. This CDR3 has 13 amino acids. Germline V gene data show CDR1 as MNHEY and CDR2 as SMNVEV (reference sequence). V shed 5 bases, J shed 7 bases, and the junction held 7 bases outside the gene matches. CDR3: CASSKDRKGGYTF. DNA for the CDR3: TGTGCCAGCAGTAAGGACAGGAAGGGTGGCTACACCTTC.

V and J are TRBV18 and TRBJ2-7; no clear D. Trimming pared 2 bases from V and 7 bases from J, leaving 12 bases between. This CDR3 comprises 13 residues. Looked up from germline, CDR1 is KGHSH and CDR2 is LQKENI. Here the CDR3 reads CASSPDSEREQYF. CDR3 DNA: TGTGCCAGCTCACCAGACTCAGAGAGGGAGCAGTACTTC. The complete variable domain, with remaining parts taken from reference TRBV18 and TRBJ2-7, reads NAGVMQNPRHLVRRRGQEARLRCSPMKGHSHVYWYRQLPEEGLKFMVYLQKENIIDESGMPKERFSAEFPKEGPSILRIQQVVRGDSAAYFCASSPDSEREQYFGPGTRLTVT.

The rearrangement links TRBV27 to TRBJ2-5; D unresolved. CDR3 length: 12 residues. Germline V gives CDR1 MNHEY, CDR2 SMNVEV (reference sequence). V lost 2 bases and J lost 4, with 5 bases in between. The CDR3 sequence is CASSLTGETQYF. CDR3 nucleotide sequence: TGTGCCAGCAGTTTAACGGGAGAGACCCAGTACTTC.

This clone occurred a few times. Written as DNA, the CDR3 is TGTGCCAGCAGTTTACAGGCTGGGGCCAACGTCCTGACTTTC. It encodes CASSLQAGANVLTF. The rearrangement links TRBV27 to TRBJ2-6; D is ambiguous. Germline loops: CDR1 MNHEY, CDR2 SMNVEV (reference sequence). V lost 2 bases and J 2 bases, leaving 4 bases between the germline ends. The CDR3 runs 14 residues.